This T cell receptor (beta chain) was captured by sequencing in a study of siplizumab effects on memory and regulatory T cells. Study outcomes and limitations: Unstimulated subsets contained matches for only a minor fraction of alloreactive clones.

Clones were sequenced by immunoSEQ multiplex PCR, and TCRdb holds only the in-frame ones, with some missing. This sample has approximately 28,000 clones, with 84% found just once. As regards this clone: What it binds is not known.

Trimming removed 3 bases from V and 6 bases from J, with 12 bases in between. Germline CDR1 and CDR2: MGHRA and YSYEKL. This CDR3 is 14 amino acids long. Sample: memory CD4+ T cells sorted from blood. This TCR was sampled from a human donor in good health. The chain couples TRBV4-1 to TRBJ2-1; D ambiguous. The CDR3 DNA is TGCGCCAGCAGCCACCACCTCCCTCCCAATGAGCAGTTCTTC. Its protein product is CASSHHLPPNEQFF.